The entry below describes one T cell receptor (beta chain). These data come from a study of blood T cell repertoires in COVID-19. Study-wide context: The samples span acute and convalescent COVID-19 from the United States, Italy and Spain. The analysed material was cDNA or gDNA that came from T cells, B-cell-depleted T cells, or PBMCs.

V gave up 2 bases and J gave up 8 bases, with 9 bases separating them. Germline CDR1 LNHNV, CDR2 YYDKDF (reference sequence). This CDR3 has 13 amino acids. Authors' methods: Amplification of reference gene primers was used by the study to estimate nucleated cell counts. The repertoire was sequenced with immunoSEQ multiplex PCR; TCRdb's copy has only in-frame clones and lacks some. V and J calls and clone size are as listed in that table; D and trimming were resolved from the DNA. Among under 250,000 clones, about 86% were seen once, and the ten largest hold 4% to 5.5%. The receptor was derived from a man in his fifties or sixties with active or convalescent COVID-19. This chain connects TRBV15 to TRBJ2-2, with D uncertain. Material for sequencing was peripheral blood. CDR3 amino acids: CATSRTRVGELFF. The DNA of the CDR3 is TGTGCCACCAGCAGAACCCGGGTGGGGGAGCTGTTTTTT.